Listed below are T cell receptor beta chains from one sample, sequenced in a study of blood T cells in healthy people across ages. MiXCR, run by TCRdb on the 5' RACE reads, gives a single entry per CDR3 protein. The repertoire has 870,000 or so distinct CDR3 sequences, around 28% of them found once; the top ten carry 15% to 20%. Sequencing was performed on blood. Every receptor here comes from an elderly woman in good health. The CDR3 runs from the conserved cysteine through the conserved F or W. The order of the fields is D gene, clone size, V gene, J gene, CDR3 DNA, CDR3 protein. D genes are given only for firm matches. The size of a clone is reported for some rows only, either as once, few or many, or as a class for expanded clones.

d_call: TRBD1; clone_size: .; v_call: TRBV7-9; j_call: TRBJ2-6; cdr3_nt: TGTGCCAGCAGCATTGGGACAGGGGAGGCCAACGTCCTGACTTTC; cdr3_aa: CASSIGTGEANVLTF
d_call: TRBD2; clone_size: many; v_call: TRBV5-1; j_call: TRBJ2-5; cdr3_nt: TGCGCCAGCAGCTTGTCCGGCTTCCCTAGCGGGGACCTGTACCAAGAGACCCAGTACTTC; cdr3_aa: CASSLSGFPSGDLYQETQYF
d_call: .; clone_size: .; v_call: TRBV29-1; j_call: TRBJ1-1; cdr3_nt: TGCAGCGGGGGACGGCTTGACACTGAAGCTTTCTTT; cdr3_aa: CSGGRLDTEAFF
d_call: .; clone_size: many; v_call: TRBV12-3/TRBV12-4; j_call: TRBJ2-1; cdr3_nt: TGTGCCAGCAGTTTAGGGTGGCCCGTGGGTAGTGAGCAGTTCTTC; cdr3_aa: CASSLGWPVGSEQFF
d_call: .; clone_size: many; v_call: TRBV20-1; j_call: TRBJ1-6; cdr3_nt: TGCAGTGCTGACCGGGATCCCTATAATTCACCCCTCCACTTT; cdr3_aa: CSADRDPYNSPLHF
d_call: .; clone_size: .; v_call: TRBV20-1; j_call: TRBJ2-5; cdr3_nt: TGCAGTGCTAGGGAGCCCACAGGGAGGGAGACCCAGTACTTC; cdr3_aa: CSAREPTGRETQYF
d_call: .; clone_size: many; v_call: TRBV12-3/TRBV12-4; j_call: TRBJ2-7; cdr3_nt: TGTGCCAGCAGTCATGTCCCCGGCTCCTACGAGCAGTACTTC; cdr3_aa: CASSHVPGSYEQYF
d_call: .; clone_size: many; v_call: TRBV5-1; j_call: TRBJ2-7; cdr3_nt: TGCGCCAGCAGCTTGGAGGCTATCACTTACGAGCAGTACTTC; cdr3_aa: CASSLEAITYEQYF
d_call: .; clone_size: many; v_call: TRBV7-9; j_call: TRBJ2-7; cdr3_nt: TGTGCCAGCGACGGTGGCTCCTACGAGCAGTACTTC; cdr3_aa: CASDGGSYEQYF
d_call: .; clone_size: once; v_call: TRBV7-9; j_call: TRBJ2-5; cdr3_nt: TGTGCCAGCAGCTTAGGGGCAGGGTCGAGGGGGACCCAGTACTTC; cdr3_aa: CASSLGAGSRGTQYF
d_call: TRBD2; clone_size: many; v_call: TRBV3-1; j_call: TRBJ2-3; cdr3_nt: TGTGCCAGCAGCCAAGTGCTAGCGGGCCGCACAGATACGCAGTATTTT; cdr3_aa: CASSQVLAGRTDTQYF
d_call: .; clone_size: many; v_call: TRBV7-2; j_call: TRBJ2-3; cdr3_nt: TGTGCCAGCAGCTTGATCTTTGCGGCCTCGGTGACAGATACGCAGTATTTT; cdr3_aa: CASSLIFAASVTDTQYF
d_call: TRBD1; clone_size: many; v_call: TRBV6-5; j_call: TRBJ1-2; cdr3_nt: TGTGCCAGCAGTTCACCGGGACAGCCTAACTATGGCTACACCTTC; cdr3_aa: CASSSPGQPNYGYTF
d_call: .; clone_size: few; v_call: TRBV12-3/TRBV12-4; j_call: TRBJ2-6; cdr3_nt: TGTGCCAGCAGTCCAGGGGTTGGGGCCAACGTCCTGACTTTC; cdr3_aa: CASSPGVGANVLTF
d_call: TRBD1; clone_size: few; v_call: TRBV20-1; j_call: TRBJ1-4; cdr3_nt: TGCAGTGCTAGAGATCCGACAGGGGCGGGTGAAAAACTGTTTTTT; cdr3_aa: CSARDPTGAGEKLFF
d_call: .; clone_size: .; v_call: TRBV12-2; j_call: TRBJ2-5; cdr3_nt: TGTGCAAGTCGCTTCTTTCCGGGACAGGGTGTTTGTCAAGAGACCCAGTACTTC; cdr3_aa: CASRFFPGQGVCQETQYF
d_call: .; clone_size: .; v_call: TRBV20-1; j_call: TRBJ2-7; cdr3_nt: TGCAGTGCTAGAGATCAATCCAGGGGGGGCTACGAGCAGTACTTC; cdr3_aa: CSARDQSRGGYEQYF